This TCR beta chain was profiled in a study of monozygotic twins with inflammatory bowel disease. This CDR3 contains 15 residues. CDR1 is MNHEY and CDR2 is SVGAGI in the germline V gene. TCRdb reprocessed the 5' RACE reads and reports one entry per CDR3 protein, with no DNA. The sample totals over 150,000 distinct CDR3 sequences. V is TRBV6-5 and J is TRBJ2-7; TCRdb selects TRBD1, and the lack of DNA leaves this call unchecked. Material for sequencing was blood. This receptor was identified in a human donor with ulcerative colitis or Crohn's disease, or a healthy co-twin of an affected twin (not recorded which). The CDR3 spells CASSYPGQGTYEQYF.